This T cell receptor (beta chain) was sequenced during a study of CD8+ T cells in alopecia areata. Trimming took off 4 bases at V and 5 bases at J, with 17 bases between the two ends. Germline V gene data show CDR1 as SGHDN and CDR2 as FVKESK. CDR3 length: 15 residues. Reverse transcribed after extraction, RNA yielded cDNA as the sequencing template. Produced via immunoSEQ multiplex PCR; TCRdb's table is partial and in-frame only. Of under 300,000 clones in the sample, 67% were seen once. Collection of lesional scalp punch biopsies and peripheral blood was performed in alopecia areata patients. The clonotype originates from a human donor with alopecia areata. Sequencing was performed on CD4+ T cells sorted from blood, taken at week 0. V and J are TRBV14 and TRBJ1-2; D is undetermined. The CDR3 sequence is CASSPKQLDRYGYTF. DNA of the CDR3: TGTGCCAGCAGCCCCAAGCAATTAGACCGTTATGGCTACACCTTC.